Sequencing of this T cell receptor (beta chain) was carried out in a study of blood T cells in healthy people across ages. The table lists this clonotype with many counts. Next came a second PCR, run for about 6 to 12 cycles, which used a sample-barcoded 5' primer along with a J-beta primer mix. TCRdb ran MiXCR on the 5' RACE reads and lists one entry per CDR3 protein. Of 1 million or so distinct CDR3 sequences listed, around 25% were seen once; the top ten hold 0.65% to 0.95%. They isolated at least 6 million PBMCs from each sample. Each sample yielded at least 5 micrograms of PBMC total RNA. V was shortened by 6 bases and J by 4 bases, with 7 bases between the two germline ends. Germline-derived CDR1 and CDR2 are MDHEN and SYDVKM. The CDR3 contains 12 residues. These data also featured in a second study, about T cells of mothers and their children. This second report adds: Per mother, over 9.5 million TCR beta CDR3 reads were obtained; per child, around 2.9 million.

The sequence was collected from a girl aged 2-15 years in good health. The sequencing input was blood. V is TRBV28 and J is TRBJ2-1; D is undetermined. The CDR3, as DNA: TGTGCCAGCAGCTTACGTTACAATGAGCAGTTCTTC. Protein: CASSLRYNEQFF.